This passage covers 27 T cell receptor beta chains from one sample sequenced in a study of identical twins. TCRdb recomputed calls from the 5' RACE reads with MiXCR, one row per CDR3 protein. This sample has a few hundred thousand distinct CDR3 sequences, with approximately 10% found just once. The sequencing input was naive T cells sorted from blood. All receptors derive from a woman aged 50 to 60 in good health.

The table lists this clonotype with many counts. This CDR3 reads CASSYGNTGELFF. The CDR3 region has the DNA TGTGCCAGCAGCTACGGGAACACCGGGGAGCTGTTTTTT. The chain is built from TRBV12-3 or TRBV12-4 and TRBJ2-2; D remains ambiguous. The length of the CDR3 is 13 residues. V lost 6 bases and J lost 1, with 6 bases in between.

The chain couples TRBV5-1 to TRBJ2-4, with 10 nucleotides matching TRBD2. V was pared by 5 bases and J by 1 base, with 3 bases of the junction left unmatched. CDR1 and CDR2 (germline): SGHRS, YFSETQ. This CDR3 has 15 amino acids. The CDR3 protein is CASRLAGDAKNIQYF. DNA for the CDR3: TGCGCCAGCAGGCTAGCGGGAGATGCCAAAAACATTCAGTACTTC. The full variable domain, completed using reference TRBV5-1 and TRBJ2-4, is KAGVTQTPRYLIKTRGQQVTLSCSPISGHRSVSWYQQTPGQGLQFLFEYFSETQRNKGNFPGRFSGRQFSNSRSEMNVSTLELGDSALYLCASRLAGDAKNIQYFGAGTRLSVL.

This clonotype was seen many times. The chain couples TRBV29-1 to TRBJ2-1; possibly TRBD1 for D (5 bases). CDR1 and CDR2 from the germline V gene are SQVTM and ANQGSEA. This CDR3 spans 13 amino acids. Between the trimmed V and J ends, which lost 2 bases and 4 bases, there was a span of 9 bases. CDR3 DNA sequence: TGCAGCGTTGAACAGGGTCAATACAATGAGCAGTTCTTC. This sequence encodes CSVEQGQYNEQFF.

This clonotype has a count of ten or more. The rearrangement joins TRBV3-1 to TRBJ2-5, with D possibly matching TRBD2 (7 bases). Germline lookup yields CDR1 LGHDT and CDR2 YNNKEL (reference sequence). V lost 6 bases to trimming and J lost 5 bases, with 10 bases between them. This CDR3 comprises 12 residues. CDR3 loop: CASRGGGETQYF. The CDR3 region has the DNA TGTGCCAGCAGGGGAGGGGGGGAGACCCAGTACTTC.

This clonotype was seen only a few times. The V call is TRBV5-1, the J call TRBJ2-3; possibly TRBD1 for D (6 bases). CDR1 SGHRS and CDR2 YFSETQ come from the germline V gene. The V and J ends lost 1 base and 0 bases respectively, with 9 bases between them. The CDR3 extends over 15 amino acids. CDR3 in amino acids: CASSLKQGSTDTQYF. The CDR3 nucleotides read TGCGCCAGCAGCTTGAAACAGGGAAGCACAGATACGCAGTATTTT.

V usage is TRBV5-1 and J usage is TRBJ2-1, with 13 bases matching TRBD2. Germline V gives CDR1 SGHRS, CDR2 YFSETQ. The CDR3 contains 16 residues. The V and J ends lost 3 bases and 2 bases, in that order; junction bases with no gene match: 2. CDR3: CASSSGLAGAYNEQFF. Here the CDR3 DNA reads TGCGCCAGCAGCTCCGGACTAGCGGGGGCCTACAATGAGCAGTTCTTC.

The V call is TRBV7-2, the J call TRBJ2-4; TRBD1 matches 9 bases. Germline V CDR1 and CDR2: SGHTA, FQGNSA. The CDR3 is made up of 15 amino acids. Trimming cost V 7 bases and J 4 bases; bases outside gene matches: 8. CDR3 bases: TGTGCCAGCAAGCAGTGGGGGACAGGGAAAAACATTCAGTACTTC. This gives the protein CASKQWGTGKNIQYF.

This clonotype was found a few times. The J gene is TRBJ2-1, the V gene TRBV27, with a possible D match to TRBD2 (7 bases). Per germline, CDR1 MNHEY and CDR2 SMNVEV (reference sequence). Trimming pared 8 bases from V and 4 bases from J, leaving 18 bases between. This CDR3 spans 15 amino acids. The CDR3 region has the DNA TGTGCCAGCGGGGGGGGCACAGTCGCTTACAATGAGCAGTTCTTC. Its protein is CASGGGTVAYNEQFF.

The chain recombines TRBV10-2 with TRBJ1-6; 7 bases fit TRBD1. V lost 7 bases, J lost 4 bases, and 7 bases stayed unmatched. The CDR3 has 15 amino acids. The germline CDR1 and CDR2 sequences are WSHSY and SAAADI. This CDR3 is CASTLGGQYNSPLHF. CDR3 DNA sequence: TGCGCCAGCACCCTCGGGGGACAGTATAATTCACCCCTCCACTTT.

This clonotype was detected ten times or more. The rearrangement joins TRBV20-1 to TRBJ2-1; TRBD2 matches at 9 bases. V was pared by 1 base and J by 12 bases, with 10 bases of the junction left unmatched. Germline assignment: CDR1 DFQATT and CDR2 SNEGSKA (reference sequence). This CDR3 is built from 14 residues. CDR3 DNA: TGCAGTGCTAGAGCTAGCGGGGTGGGTGTGTGGCAGTTCTTC. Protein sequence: CSARASGVGVWQFF.

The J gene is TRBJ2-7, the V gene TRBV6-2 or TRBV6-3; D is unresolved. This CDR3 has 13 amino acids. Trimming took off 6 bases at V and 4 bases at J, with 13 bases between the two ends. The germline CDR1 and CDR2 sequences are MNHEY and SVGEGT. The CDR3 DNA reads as TGTGCCAGCAGGGGTGTGGTGCTTTACGAGCAGTACTTC. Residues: CASRGVVLYEQYF.

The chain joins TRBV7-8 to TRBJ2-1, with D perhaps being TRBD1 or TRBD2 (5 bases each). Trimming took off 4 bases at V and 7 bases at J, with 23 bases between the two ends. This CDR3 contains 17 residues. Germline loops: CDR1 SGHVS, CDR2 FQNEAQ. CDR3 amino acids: CASSYLGTGPPRNEQFF. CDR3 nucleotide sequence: TGTGCCAGCAGCTATCTTGGGACGGGACCCCCCCGGAATGAGCAGTTCTTC.

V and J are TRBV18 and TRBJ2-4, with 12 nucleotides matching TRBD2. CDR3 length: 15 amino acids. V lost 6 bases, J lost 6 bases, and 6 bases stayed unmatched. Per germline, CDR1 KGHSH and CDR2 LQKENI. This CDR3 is CASSRTSGIGNIQYF. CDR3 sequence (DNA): TGTGCCAGCTCTCGGACTAGCGGGATTGGAAACATTCAGTACTTC.

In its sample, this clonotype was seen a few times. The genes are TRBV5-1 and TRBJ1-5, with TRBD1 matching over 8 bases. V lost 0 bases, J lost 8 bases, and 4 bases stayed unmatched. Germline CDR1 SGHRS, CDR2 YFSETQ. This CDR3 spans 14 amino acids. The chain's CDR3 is CASSLGQGTEPQHF. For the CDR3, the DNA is TGCGCCAGCAGCTTGGGACAGGGGACCGAGCCCCAGCATTTT.

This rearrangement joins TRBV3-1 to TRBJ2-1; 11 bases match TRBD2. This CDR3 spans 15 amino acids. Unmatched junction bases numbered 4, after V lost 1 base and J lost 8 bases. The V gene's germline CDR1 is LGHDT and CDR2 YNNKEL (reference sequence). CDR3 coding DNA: TGTGCCAGCAGCCAAGTAGCGGGAGGGCCCTATGAGCAGTTCTTC. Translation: CASSQVAGGPYEQFF.

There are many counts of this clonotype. CDR3 sequence (DNA): TGCAGCGTTGTATACACTGGGACTAGCGGGACCTACGAGCAGTACTTC. Protein product: CSVVYTGTSGTYEQYF. This chain connects TRBV29-1 to TRBJ2-7; 13 bases are a match to TRBD2. This CDR3 region has 16 residues. Germline CDR1 and CDR2: SQVTM and ANQGSEA. After removal of 4 bases from V and 2 bases from J, the junction contained 8 bases not matched to a gene.

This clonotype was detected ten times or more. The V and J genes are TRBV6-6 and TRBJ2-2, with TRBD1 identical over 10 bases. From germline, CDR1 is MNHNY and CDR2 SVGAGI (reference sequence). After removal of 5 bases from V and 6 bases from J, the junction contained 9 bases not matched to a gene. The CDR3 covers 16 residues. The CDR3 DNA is TGTGCCAGCAGTCCTGGGACAGGGGTCCAGGCCGGGGAGCTGTTTTTT. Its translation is CASSPGTGVQAGELFF.

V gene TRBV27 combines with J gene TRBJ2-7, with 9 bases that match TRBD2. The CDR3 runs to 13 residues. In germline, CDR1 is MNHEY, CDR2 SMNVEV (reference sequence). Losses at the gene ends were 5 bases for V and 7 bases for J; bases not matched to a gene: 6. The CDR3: CASSAAGGAEQYF. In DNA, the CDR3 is TGTGCCAGCAGTGCAGCGGGAGGAGCGGAGCAGTACTTC.

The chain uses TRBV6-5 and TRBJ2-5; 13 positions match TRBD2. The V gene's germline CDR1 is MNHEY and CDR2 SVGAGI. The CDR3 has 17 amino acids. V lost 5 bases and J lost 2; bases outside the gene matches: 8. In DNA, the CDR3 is TGTGCCAGCAGTCCCGGACTAGCGGGAGTATATCAAGAGACCCAGTACTTC. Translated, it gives CASSPGLAGVYQETQYF.

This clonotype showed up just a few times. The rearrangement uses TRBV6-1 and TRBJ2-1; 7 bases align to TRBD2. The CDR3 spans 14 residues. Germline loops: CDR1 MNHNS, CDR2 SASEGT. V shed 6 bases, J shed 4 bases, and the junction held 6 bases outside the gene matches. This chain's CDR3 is CASSRGGEYNEQFF. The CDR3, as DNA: TGTGCCAGCAGCCGTGGGGGGGAGTACAATGAGCAGTTCTTC.

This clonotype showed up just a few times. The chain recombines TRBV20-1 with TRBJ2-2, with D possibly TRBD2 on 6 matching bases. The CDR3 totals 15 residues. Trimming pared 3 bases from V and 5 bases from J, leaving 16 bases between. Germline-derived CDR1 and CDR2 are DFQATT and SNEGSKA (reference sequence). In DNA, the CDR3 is TGCAGTGCTAGTCGGGACTCTACGGGTACCGGGGAGCTGTTTTTT. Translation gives CSASRDSTGTGELFF.

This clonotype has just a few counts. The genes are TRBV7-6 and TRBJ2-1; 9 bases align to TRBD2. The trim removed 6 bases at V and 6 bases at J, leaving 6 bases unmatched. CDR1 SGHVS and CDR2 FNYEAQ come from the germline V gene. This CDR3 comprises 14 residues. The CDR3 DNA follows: TGTGCCAGCAGTTTTACTAGCGGGTCCAATGAGCAGTTCTTC. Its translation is CASSFTSGSNEQFF.

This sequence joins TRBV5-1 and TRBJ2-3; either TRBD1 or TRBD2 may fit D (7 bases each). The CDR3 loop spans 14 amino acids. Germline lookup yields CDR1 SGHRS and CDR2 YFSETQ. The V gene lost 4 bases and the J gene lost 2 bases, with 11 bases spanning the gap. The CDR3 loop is CASSQGGATDTQYF. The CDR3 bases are TGCGCCAGCAGCCAGGGGGGGGCCACAGATACGCAGTATTTT.

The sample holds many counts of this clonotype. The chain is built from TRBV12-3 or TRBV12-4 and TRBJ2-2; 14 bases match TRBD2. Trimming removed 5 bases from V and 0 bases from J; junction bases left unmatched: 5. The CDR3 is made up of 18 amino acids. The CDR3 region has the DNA TGTGCCAGCAGTCCTCGACTAGCGGGAGGGCCGAACACCGGGGAGCTGTTTTTT. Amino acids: CASSPRLAGGPNTGELFF.

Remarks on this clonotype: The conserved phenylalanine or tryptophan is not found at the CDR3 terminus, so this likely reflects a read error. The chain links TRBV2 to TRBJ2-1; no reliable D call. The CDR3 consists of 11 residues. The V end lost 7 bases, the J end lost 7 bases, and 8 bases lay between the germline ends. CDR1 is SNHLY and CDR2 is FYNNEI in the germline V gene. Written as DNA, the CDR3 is TGTGCCAGCAATATTTTGAATGAGCAGTTCTGC. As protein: CASNILNEQFC.

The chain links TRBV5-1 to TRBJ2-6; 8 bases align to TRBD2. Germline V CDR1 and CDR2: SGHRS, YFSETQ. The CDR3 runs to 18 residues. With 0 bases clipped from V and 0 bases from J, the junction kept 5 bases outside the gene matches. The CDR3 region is CASSLGAGGLSGANVLTF. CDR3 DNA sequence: TGCGCCAGCAGCTTGGGGGCGGGAGGCCTCTCTGGGGCCAACGTCCTGACTTTC.

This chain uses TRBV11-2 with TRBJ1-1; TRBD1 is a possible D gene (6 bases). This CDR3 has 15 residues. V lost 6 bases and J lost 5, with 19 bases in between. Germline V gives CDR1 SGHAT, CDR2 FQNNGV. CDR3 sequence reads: CASRSIQGRKTEAFF. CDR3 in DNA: TGTGCCAGCAGATCGATCCAGGGGAGGAAAACTGAAGCTTTCTTT. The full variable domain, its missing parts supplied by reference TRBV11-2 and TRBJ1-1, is EAGVAQSPRYKIIEKRQSVAFWCNPISGHATLYWYQQILGQGPKLLIQFQNNGVVDDSQLPKDRFSAERLKGVDSTLKIQPAKLEDSAVYLCASRSIQGRKTEAFFGQGTRLTVV.